These 9 T cell receptor beta chains were all obtained from the same sample, sequenced in a study of tumor and adjacent non-tumor tissue in lung cancer. The template was RNA from unsorted bulk tissue. The normal lung tissue was taken more than 3 cm from the tumor edge. A modified ARM-PCR protocol with three rounds of nested PCR amplified TCRbeta. Via MiXCR, TCRdb re-called the multiplex PCR reads, giving one row per CDR3 protein. The table shows roughly 43,000 distinct CDR3 sequences, with roughly 60% occurring only once. The specimen was distant non-tumor lung tissue. These receptors originate from a man in his forties or fifties with non-small cell lung cancer.

As for this clonotype: Given the absence of the conserved phenylalanine or tryptophan at the CDR3 end, a read error is likely. The rearrangement joins TRBV28 to TRBJ2-7; D is unresolved. The CDR3 runs to 12 residues. Deletions cut 6 bases from V and 2 bases from J, with 8 bases between. Germline V gives CDR1 MDHEN, CDR2 SYDVKM. CDR3 sequence (DNA): TGTGCCAGCAGATTGAGTACCTACGAGCAGTACTAC. Translation gives CASRLSTYEQYY.

On this clonotype: No conserved phenylalanine or tryptophan is present at the end of the CDR3, so a read error is the likely explanation. The chain employs TRBV12-3 or TRBV12-4 and TRBJ1-2, with a possible D match to TRBD1 (5 bases). The CDR3 has 12 residues. V gave up 5 bases and J gave up 8 bases, with 12 bases separating them. The CDR3, as DNA: TGTGCCAGCAGTCCCCGGAGGGACGGCTACACCCTC. Amino acid sequence: CASSPRRDGYTL.

The table lists this clonotype with many counts. This may come from a read error, since a much larger clone is one base off. This chain joins TRBV20-1 and TRBJ2-7; possible D gene TRBD1, 6 bases. The germline V gene encodes CDR1 DFQATT and CDR2 SNEGSKA (reference sequence). V lost 4 bases and J lost 3, with 10 bases in between. The CDR3 extends over 12 amino acids. CDR3 amino acids: CSATRTVYEQYF. The CDR3 region has the DNA TGCAGTGCTACCCGGACAGTCTACGAGCAGTACTTC.

Comment on this clonotype: The germline gene is not matched at one end of the junction; a read error may be the cause. The chain joins TRBV6-6 to TRBJ2-7; D call uncertain. Germline V gene sequence: CDR1 MNHNY, CDR2 SVGAGI (reference sequence). The CDR3 covers 13 residues. CDR3 amino acids: CANSGRPLGEQYF. CDR3 coding DNA: TGTGCCAACAGTGGACGTCCCCTGGGCGAGCAGTACTTC.

This clonotype was observed many times. This chain joins TRBV28 and TRBJ2-7; maybe TRBD1 (5 bases). The CDR3 covers 14 residues. CDR1 and CDR2 from the germline V gene are MDHEN and SYDVKM. V dropped 4 bases and J dropped 3 bases, with 13 bases sitting between them. The CDR3, as DNA: TGTGCCAGCAGTTACTCAGGGAAAGGCTACGAGCAGTACTTC. Translating it yields CASSYSGKGYEQYF.

Details on this clonotype: A much larger clone sits a single nucleotide away, making a read error possible. The J gene is TRBJ2-7, the V gene TRBV6-6; the match to TRBD2 covers 10 bases. The germline V gene encodes CDR1 MNHNY and CDR2 SVGAGI (reference sequence). The CDR3 runs to 15 residues. J was trimmed by 5 bases and V by 6 bases; bases with no gene match: 10. CDR3 sequence: CASSGGASGRDEQYF. CDR3 DNA sequence: TGTGCCAGCAGCGGAGGGGCTAGCGGGAGAGACGAGCAGTACTTC.

This chain links TRBV10-3 with TRBJ2-7; 10 bases map to TRBD2. This CDR3 spans 15 amino acids. J lost 5 bases, V lost 8 bases, and 12 bases had no gene match. Germline V lookup: CDR1 ENHRY, CDR2 SYGVKD. The chain's CDR3 is CAIGGSGGTSDEQYF. The CDR3 DNA follows: TGTGCCATCGGTGGTTCAGGAGGGACTAGCGACGAGCAGTACTTC.

This rearrangement joins TRBV2 to TRBJ2-3, with 10 bases matching TRBD2. Germline CDR1 SNHLY, CDR2 FYNNEI. V lost 4 bases, J lost 6 bases, and 4 bases stayed unmatched. The CDR3 spans 14 residues. The CDR3 here is CASSGSGGADTQYF. CDR3 DNA sequence: TGTGCCAGCAGTGGGAGCGGGGGGGCCGATACGCAGTATTTT.

As concerns this clonotype: The junction shows a germline mismatch at one end, possibly a read error. The CDR3 sequence: CANSPGPYNEQFF. DNA for the CDR3: TGTGCCAACAGCCCGGGGCCATACAATGAGCAGTTCTTC. The chain uses TRBV7-6 and TRBJ2-1; D could derive from TRBD1 or TRBD2 (5 bases each). The germline V gene encodes CDR1 SGHVS and CDR2 FNYEAQ. The CDR3 spans 13 residues.